This T cell receptor beta chain was identified in a study of response to subunit inactivated influenza vaccine. Study-level findings and limits: Authors suggested few new T cells are recruited by each seasonal influenza vaccination.

This clonotype was counted a few times. The antigen remains undetermined. The ends lost 3 bases at V and 3 bases at J; junction bases unmatched: 5. The CDR3 covers 16 residues. TCRdb recomputed calls from the RT-PCR reads with MiXCR, one row per CDR3 protein. Of around 520,000 distinct CDR3 sequences in the sample, about 25% were seen once. The sequence was collected from a middle-aged man who received an inactivated influenza vaccine. Sequencing was performed on CD4+ T cells sorted from PBMCs, taken 5 days after vaccination. J is TRBJ2-6 and V is TRBV12-3 or TRBV12-4; 7 bases line up with TRBD2. The CDR3 loop is CASSFGGTLGANVLTF. The CDR3 nucleotides read TGTGCCAGCAGTTTCGGGGGGACTCTTGGGGCCAACGTCCTGACTTTC.